One and the same sample provided the 14 T cell receptor beta chains below, sequenced in a study of response to subunit inactivated influenza vaccine. TCRdb re-analysed the RT-PCR reads in MiXCR, keeping a single row per CDR3 protein. This table holds 650,000 to 800,000 distinct CDR3 sequences, roughly 14% found once. The sequencing used PBMCs from blood, collected approximately 15 days before vaccination. These receptors came from a man over 45 who received an inactivated influenza vaccine.

This clonotype was seen more than once but under ten times. The chain has TRBV7-9 and TRBJ2-4, with D unclear. From germline, CDR1 is SEHNR and CDR2 FQNEAQ (reference sequence). CDR3 length: 14 residues. V lost 0 bases to trimming and J lost 8 bases, with 11 bases between them. Written as DNA, the CDR3 is TGTGCCAGCAGCTTAGCGGTCGACGCACACATTCAGTACTTC. Encoded protein: CASSLAVDAHIQYF.

The rearrangement joins TRBV9 to TRBJ2-3; perhaps TRBD1 as D (6 bases). The CDR3 length is 15 residues. V gave up 0 bases and J gave up 3 bases, with 11 bases separating them. Germline assignment: CDR1 SGDLS and CDR2 YYNGEE. CDR3 protein: CASSVAPGETDTQYF. The CDR3 bases are TGTGCCAGCAGCGTAGCCCCAGGGGAGACAGATACGCAGTATTTT. Looking up the rest from reference TRBV9 and TRBJ2-3 gives the full variable domain: DSGVTQTPKHLITATGQRVTLRCSPRSGDLSVYWYQQSLDQGLQFLIQYYNGEERAKGNILERFSAQQFPDLHSELNLSSLELGDSALYFCASSVAPGETDTQYFGPGTRLTVL.

The sample holds a few counts of this clonotype. The chain uses TRBV20-1 and TRBJ2-7; D remains unclear. The CDR3 runs to 13 residues. The germline V and J ends were trimmed by 3 bases and 3 bases, with 12 bases remaining between them. The germline V gene encodes CDR1 DFQATT and CDR2 SNEGSKA (reference sequence). CDR3: CSARLWQDYEQYF. The DNA of the CDR3 is TGCAGTGCTAGGTTATGGCAGGACTACGAGCAGTACTTC.

V gene TRBV15 combines with J gene TRBJ2-6; 8 bases agree with TRBD1. Germline V gene lookup returns CDR1 LNHNV and CDR2 YYDKDF (reference sequence). The CDR3 length is 20 residues. With 2 bases clipped from V and 2 bases from J, the junction kept 14 bases outside the gene matches. CDR3 protein: CATSRPWTGRQVPGANVLTF. CDR3 in DNA: TGTGCCACCAGCAGACCTTGGACAGGGCGGCAAGTACCTGGGGCCAACGTCCTGACTTTC. The full variable domain, with the rest looked up from reference TRBV15 and TRBJ2-6, is DAMVIQNPRYQVTQFGKPVTLSCSQTLNHNVMYWYQQKSSQAPKLLFHYYDKDFNNEADTPDNFQSRRPNTSFCFLDIRSPGLGDTAMYLCATSRPWTGRQVPGANVLTFGAGSRLTVL.

The J gene is TRBJ2-3, the V gene TRBV19; the D gene could be TRBD1 or TRBD2 (5 bases each). The CDR3 loop spans 14 amino acids. Germline values: CDR1 LNHDA, CDR2 SQIVND (reference sequence). Trimming stripped 3 bases from V and 3 bases from J, with 10 bases between. The CDR3 reads CASSIGTDTDTQYF. The CDR3 DNA reads as TGTGCCAGTAGTATCGGGACGGATACAGATACGCAGTATTTT. Full variable domain (missing parts from reference TRBV19 and TRBJ2-3): DGGITQSPKYLFRKEGQNVTLSCEQNLNHDAMYWYRQDPGQGLRLIYYSQIVNDFQKGDIAEGYSVSREKKESFPLTVTSAQKNPTAFYLCASSIGTDTDTQYFGPGTRLTVL.

The chain combines TRBV27 with TRBJ2-2; weak D call: TRBD2 (6 bases). Looked up from germline, CDR1 is MNHEY and CDR2 is SMNVEV (reference sequence). V dropped 3 bases and J dropped 0 bases, with 8 bases sitting between them. The CDR3 loop spans 15 amino acids. CDR3: CASSFTGANTGELFF. The CDR3 coding sequence is TGTGCCAGCAGTTTTACGGGGGCGAACACCGGGGAGCTGTTTTTT.

This clonotype was observed a handful of times. The V call is TRBV20-1, the J call TRBJ1-1, with 7 nucleotides matching TRBD1. V was clipped by 5 bases and J by 3 bases; unmatched bases: 12. Germline CDR1 is DFQATT and CDR2 is SNEGSKA (reference sequence). The CDR3 length is 15 residues. The CDR3 sequence is CSADPKRDSYTEAFF. CDR3 bases: TGCAGTGCTGACCCCAAAAGGGACAGCTACACTGAAGCTTTCTTT.

This chain uses TRBV12-3 or TRBV12-4 with TRBJ1-3; 7 nucleotides align to TRBD1. With 8 bases clipped from V and 0 bases from J, the junction kept 1 base outside the gene matches. The CDR3 is 13 residues long. The CDR3 nucleotides are TGTGCCAGCGACAGGGTCTCTGGAAACACCATATATTTT. It is translated as CASDRVSGNTIYF.

There are many counts of this clonotype. This chain joins TRBV9 and TRBJ2-2; TRBD2 aligns across 7 bases. Germline trimming cut 3 bases from V and 2 bases from J; bases unmatched to any gene: 7. Germline CDR1 is SGDLS and CDR2 is YYNGEE. This CDR3 comprises 16 residues. The CDR3 region is CASSAFQRGNTGELFF. CDR3 DNA sequence: TGTGCCAGCAGCGCCTTTCAGCGGGGCAACACCGGGGAGCTGTTTTTT.

At least ten counts were recorded for this clonotype. The chain carries TRBV24-1 and TRBJ2-1; weak D call: TRBD2 (5 bases). The ends were cut back, 1 base at V and 9 bases at J, with 9 bases in the middle. Germline CDR1 and CDR2: KGHDR and SFDVKD. There are 13 residues in the CDR3. The CDR3 DNA follows: TGTGCCACCAGTGATTTAGGTGGAGGTGAGCAGTTCTTC. This codes for CATSDLGGGEQFF.

There are a few counts of this clonotype. This chain links TRBV28 with TRBJ1-1; no clear D gene. CDR1 MDHEN and CDR2 SYDVKM come from the germline V gene. This CDR3 has 15 amino acids. V lost 2 bases and J lost 0, with 10 bases in between. In DNA, the CDR3 is TGTGCCAGCAGTTTACTTCCGGCAATGAACACTGAAGCTTTCTTT. Amino acid sequence: CASSLLPAMNTEAFF. The full variable domain, in which reference TRBV28 and TRBJ1-1 provide the parts outside the CDR3, is DVKVTQSSRYLVKRTGEKVFLECVQDMDHENMFWYRQDPGLGLRLIYFSYDVKMKEKGDIPEGYSVSREKKERFSLILESASTNQTSMYLCASSLLPAMNTEAFFGQGTRLTVV.

The rearrangement joins TRBV20-1 to TRBJ2-3; the match to TRBD1 covers 7 bases. This CDR3 is 13 amino acids long. CDR1 and CDR2 from the germline V gene are DFQATT and SNEGSKA (reference sequence). V shed 7 bases and J 2 bases; nucleotides not matched to a gene: 6. The CDR3 region is CSEWGQLTDTQYF. As DNA, the CDR3 is TGCAGTGAGTGGGGACAGCTCACAGATACGCAGTATTTT.

This clonotype has more than one count but fewer than ten. The rearrangement joins TRBV20-1 to TRBJ2-3; D is undetermined. Trimming cost V 4 bases and J 5 bases, with 16 bases left between them. This CDR3 comprises 14 residues. Looked up from germline, CDR1 is DFQATT and CDR2 is SNEGSKA (reference sequence). The DNA of the CDR3 is TGCAGTGCTAAAGGCCCACGAGGTTTAGATACGCAGTATTTT. It translates to CSAKGPRGLDTQYF.

About this clonotype itself: This could be a read error, since a much larger clone is one nucleotide away. J is TRBJ2-5 and V is TRBV11-2, with D perhaps TRBD2 (5 bases). Looked up from germline, CDR1 is SGHAT and CDR2 is FQNNGV. The CDR3 loop spans 14 amino acids. CDR3 bases: TGTGCCAGCAGTCCTCTGGGAGTAGGAGAGACCAAGTACTTC. Translation gives CASSPLGVGETKYF.